The rows below give T cell receptor beta chains drawn from one sample of a study of regulatory T cells in long-lasting Graves disease. One entry per CDR3 protein results from TCRdb running MiXCR on the multiplex PCR reads. Of approximately 440,000 distinct CDR3 sequences listed, roughly 17% were seen once; the top ten hold more than 9%. The same data also went into a second study, on T cells in Graves' hyperthyroidism and ophthalmopathy.

Source: peripheral blood mononuclear cells (PBMCs), taken at new diagnosis, from a patient treated with antithyroid drugs. These receptor sequences come from a man aged 35 to 55 with Graves disease. Both conserved end residues are part of each CDR3. D genes are given only for firm matches. Rows give clone size only sometimes, using once, few, many, or a class for an expanded clone.

abundance,j_gene,d_gene,v_gene,CDR3nt,CDR3aa
NA,TRBJ2-7,NA,TRBV10-3,TGTGCCATCAGTGAGCAGGTGGGACTCTCCTACGAGCAGTACTTC,CAISEQVGLSYEQYF
many,TRBJ2-7,TRBD1,TRBV6-1,TGTGCCAGCAGTGAAGCGCCAGGGGGCTACGAGCAGTACTTC,CASSEAPGGYEQYF
many,TRBJ2-1,TRBD2,TRBV7-2,TGTGCCAGCGGGCTAGCGGGGGCGGCCTACAATGAGCAGTTCTTC,CASGLAGAAYNEQFF
few,TRBJ2-1,NA,TRBV7-3,TGTGCCAGCAGCTTATCCGGGGAGAATGAGCAGTTCTTC,CASSLSGENEQFF
many,TRBJ2-7,NA,TRBV28,TGTGCCAGCAGTTTGTTCGGGTCCTACGAGCAGTACTTC,CASSLFGSYEQYF
many,TRBJ2-5,TRBD2,TRBV7-9,TGTGCCAGCAGCTTCTTAGCGGGAGGCGAGACCCAGTACTTC,CASSFLAGGETQYF
NA,TRBJ2-7,NA,TRBV5-5,TGTGCCAGCAGCTTGTCGAGAAACAACTACGAGCAGTACTTC,CASSLSRNNYEQYF
many,TRBJ2-5,NA,TRBV7-8,TGTGCCAGCAGATGGGCGATACAAGAGACCCAGTACTTC,CASRWAIQETQYF
many,TRBJ2-5,TRBD1,TRBV28,TGTGCCAGCAGTGGGGACAGGGGGCCCATATCGAGTCAAGAGACCCAGTACTTC,CASSGDRGPISSQETQYF
NA,TRBJ1-4,TRBD1,TRBV7-2,TGTGCCAGCACCAAAGGACAGGGGGCTAATGAAAAACTGTTTTTT,CASTKGQGANEKLFF
many,TRBJ2-7,NA,TRBV20-1,TGCAGTGCTAGAGATCGTGAAGACTACGAGCAGTACTTC,CSARDREDYEQYF
many,TRBJ1-5,TRBD1,TRBV28,TGTGCCAGCAGTTCAACAGGGGGTAGGCAGCCCCAGCATTTT,CASSSTGGRQPQHF
few,TRBJ2-2,TRBD2,TRBV28,TGTGCCAGCACCCCGGGGGGGTTCACCGGGGAGCTGTTTTTT,CASTPGGFTGELFF
NA,TRBJ1-1,NA,TRBV28,TGTGCCAGCAGTACGACGGACACTGAAGCTTTCTTT,CASSTTDTEAFF
few,TRBJ2-2,NA,TRBV28,TGTGCCAGCAGTCCCCTTACAAGGGAGCTGTTTTTT,CASSPLTRELFF
many,TRBJ1-4,NA,TRBV12-3/TRBV12-4,TGTGCCAGCAGCCCCGGTTTTGGTAATGAAAAACTGTTTTTT,CASSPGFGNEKLFF
many,TRBJ2-1,TRBD2,TRBV20-1,TGCAGTGCTAGTTCTATTCTAGCGGGAAATAACAATGAGCAGTTCTTC,CSASSILAGNNNEQFF
many,TRBJ2-7,TRBD1,TRBV20-1,TGCAGTGCTAGACTCTCGAGGGGGCTAGGCGAGCAGTACTTC,CSARLSRGLGEQYF
few,TRBJ2-3,NA,TRBV6-1,TGTGCCAGCAGGATGGTCGATACGCAGTATTTT,CASRMVDTQYF
many,TRBJ2-2,TRBD1,TRBV6-1,TGTGCCAGCAGTCCCCGGACAGGGACGAACACCGGGGAGCTGTTTTTT,CASSPRTGTNTGELFF
many,TRBJ2-3,NA,TRBV7-9,TGTGCCAGCAGCTTCCAACAGGGACCTGGCACAGATACGCAGTATTTT,CASSFQQGPGTDTQYF
many,TRBJ2-5,NA,TRBV9,TGTGCCAGCAGCGTAGGTCCGGGGAAGGAGACCCAGTACTTC,CASSVGPGKETQYF
many,TRBJ1-1,NA,TRBV3-1,TGTGCCAGCAGCCGAGTGGGGGGCGCTGAAGCTTTCTTT,CASSRVGGAEAFF
many,TRBJ2-3,TRBD2,TRBV28,TGTGCCATTGGGAGTGGGGGAGCGGGGCTGAGAGGGCAGTATTTT,CAIGSGGAGLRGQYF
many,TRBJ2-7,TRBD1,TRBV11-2,TGTGCCAGCAGCTTGCGGGACAGGCCCGCCTACGAGCAGTACTTC,CASSLRDRPAYEQYF
few,TRBJ1-2,NA,TRBV5-5,TGTGCCAGCAGCTTACAACCGGGAACAAGAGGGTATGGCTACACCTTC,CASSLQPGTRGYGYTF
few,TRBJ2-3,NA,TRBV7-8,TGTGCCAGCAGCTTAGTGGGGCTAGCGAGCACGGATACGCAGTATTTT,CASSLVGLASTDTQYF
once,TRBJ2-3,NA,TRBV7-6,TGTGCCAGCAGCTTAGGTACAGCCGGAGTTAGCACAGATACGCAGTATTTT,CASSLGTAGVSTDTQYF
NA,TRBJ2-5,TRBD1,TRBV19,TGTGCCAGTACCGCCGACAGGGCCCAAGAGACCCAGTACTTC,CASTADRAQETQYF
many,TRBJ2-1,TRBD2,TRBV28,TGTGCCAGCAGAAAATTACAACTAGCGGGAGTAATCTACAATGAGCAGTTCTTC,CASRKLQLAGVIYNEQFF
many,TRBJ2-7,TRBD2,TRBV6-2/TRBV6-3,TGTGCCAGCACCCCCGCCGGGGGGTTCAACGAGCAGTACTTC,CASTPAGGFNEQYF
NA,TRBJ1-1,NA,TRBV25-1,TGTGCCAGCAGAGACTCCGGACAGATGAACACTGAAGCTTTCTTT,CASRDSGQMNTEAFF
many,TRBJ2-3,NA,TRBV3-1,TGTGCCAGCAGCCCAGGGGGGGGGGGCACAGATACGCAGTATTTT,CASSPGGGGTDTQYF
many,TRBJ2-7,NA,TRBV6-2/TRBV6-3,TGTGCCAGCAGCGGGACCGAGACCTACGAGCAGTACTTC,CASSGTETYEQYF
once,TRBJ2-7,TRBD2,TRBV2,TGTGCCAGCAGTGAACGACTAGCGGGAGGGCGCGAGCAGTACTTC,CASSERLAGGREQYF
NA,TRBJ2-1,TRBD2,TRBV12-3/TRBV12-4,TGTGCCAGCAGTTGGTCTAGCGGGAGGAATGAGCAGTTCTTC,CASSWSSGRNEQFF
NA,TRBJ2-1,TRBD2,TRBV5-1,TGCGCCAGCAGCAAATCCGGGACTAGCGGGAGGTGGGATGAGCAGTTCTTC,CASSKSGTSGRWDEQFF
many,TRBJ1-4,NA,TRBV12-3/TRBV12-4,TGTGCCAGCAGTTTAACCTCGGGGAATGAAAAACTGTTTTTT,CASSLTSGNEKLFF
NA,TRBJ2-1,NA,TRBV24-1,TGTGCCACCAATGATGGCGGACGCAATGAGCAGTTCTTC,CATNDGGRNEQFF
few,TRBJ2-5,TRBD2,TRBV24-1,TGTGCCACCAGTGATCCTCTAGCGGGAGGGCCGTTAGAGACCCAGTACTTC,CATSDPLAGGPLETQYF
few,TRBJ2-7,TRBD1,TRBV29-1,TGCAGCGTTGAAGTAGGGACAGTCAACGAGCAGTACTTC,CSVEVGTVNEQYF
many,TRBJ2-1,TRBD2,TRBV28,TGTGCCAGCAGTCCATCCGGGACTAGCAGCGTCAATGAGCAGTTCTTC,CASSPSGTSSVNEQFF
NA,TRBJ2-7,NA,TRBV5-1,TGCGCCAGCAGCTTGGCCGTTCCAGGACAACTCTCCTACGAGCAGTACTTC,CASSLAVPGQLSYEQYF
NA,TRBJ1-2,NA,TRBV28,TGTGCCAGCAGTTCGATCGACAGTAACTATGGCTACACCTTC,CASSSIDSNYGYTF
NA,TRBJ2-7,TRBD1,TRBV19,TGTGCCAGTAGAGGGGTCGACAGGGGCTCCTACGAGCAGTACTTC,CASRGVDRGSYEQYF
many,TRBJ1-5,TRBD1,TRBV18,TGTGCCAGCTCACAACAGGGGTATGGGAATCAGCCCCAGCATTTT,CASSQQGYGNQPQHF
many,TRBJ2-3,TRBD2,TRBV28,TGTGCCAGCAGTTTAAGGGGACTAGGCATGAGCACAGATACGCAGTATTTT,CASSLRGLGMSTDTQYF
NA,TRBJ1-4,NA,TRBV6-2/TRBV6-3,TGTGCCAGCAGACTCCGGGACACTCCAGTTGAAAAACTGTTTTTT,CASRLRDTPVEKLFF
NA,TRBJ2-7,NA,TRBV5-1,TGCGCCAGCAGCTTGGATCAGGGAGACTACGAGCAGTACTTC,CASSLDQGDYEQYF
few,TRBJ2-1,NA,TRBV6-1,TGTGCCAGCAGAGAAACGTCGAACATGGGGGATGAGCAGTTCTTC,CASRETSNMGDEQFF
many,TRBJ1-1,NA,TRBV30,TGTGCCTGGAGTCCTTGGACAATTGAAGCTTTCTTT,CAWSPWTIEAFF
few,TRBJ2-7,TRBD1,TRBV3-1,TGTGCCAGCAGCCAAGTGCCGGGACAGCTCTACGAGCAGTACTTC,CASSQVPGQLYEQYF
few,TRBJ2-7,NA,TRBV5-1,TGCGCCAGCAGCTTGGGGACCCTGGGACGCGGCTCCTACGAGCAGTACTTC,CASSLGTLGRGSYEQYF
many,TRBJ1-2,NA,TRBV6-2/TRBV6-3,TGTGCCAGCAGTCTACAAGCTAACTATGGCTACACCTTC,CASSLQANYGYTF
many,TRBJ2-2,NA,TRBV12-3/TRBV12-4,TGTGCCAGCAGTTTAGTCCCGAGTTGGGGGGGCCGGGAGCTGTTTTTT,CASSLVPSWGGRELFF
many,TRBJ1-4,NA,TRBV5-1,TGCGCCAGCAGCTCGAAAACTACTGAAAAACTGTTTTTT,CASSSKTTEKLFF
many,TRBJ2-5,TRBD1,TRBV27,TGTGCCAGCAGTCGCCAGGGGGCATGGGAGACCCAGTACTTC,CASSRQGAWETQYF
many,TRBJ2-7,TRBD1,TRBV6-1,TGTGCCAGCACCCGGGACAGGGGGACCCACGAGCAGTACTTC,CASTRDRGTHEQYF